This TCR beta chain was sequenced in a study of cytomegalovirus exposure and HLA in healthy donors. Donors were ostensibly healthy at sampling, although undocumented immune exposures were probable. Primers for the PCR totalled 60 Vbeta and 13 Jbeta. Only in-frame clones appear in the TCRdb table, and some are missing; sequencing was by immunoSEQ multiplex PCR. The sample shows about 220,000 clones, about 74% of them seen only once. V was clipped by 0 bases and J by 8 bases, with 14 bases between them. The CDR3 has 14 residues. Germline V lookup: CDR1 SGHNT, CDR2 YYREEE (reference sequence). The receptor's source is a woman in her 30s in good health and CMV-seronegative. The genes are TRBV5-4 and TRBJ1-2, with no clear D. The sample consisted of PBMCs. The CDR3 coding sequence is TGTGCCAGCAGCTTGGCCCGACGGGATGAGGGCTACACCTTC. This sequence encodes CASSLARRDEGYTF.